This TCR beta chain derives from a study of OX40 agonist ivuxolimab in advanced cancers. For the study at large: An agonistic human IgG2 monoclonal antibody against OX40 (CD134) was given. Every 2 weeks, patients received ivuxolimab intravenously, dosed at 0.01 to 10 mg/kg. Enrolled patients in dose escalation had cancers that were hepatocellular carcinoma, melanoma, renal cell or head and neck cancer. Findings and caveats of the study: Partial responders dosed at 0.1-3.0 mg/kg displayed clonal expansion ranking among the lowest.

The germline V gene encodes CDR1 SNHLY and CDR2 FYNNEI. The CDR3 consists of 14 residues. V lost 6 bases and J lost 5; bases outside the gene matches: 6. Remarks on this clone: The antigen is undetermined.

Using immunoSEQ multiplex PCR, the repertoire was profiled, and TCRdb retains in-frame clones only, with some absent. Seen here are some 74,000 clones, roughly 82% observed once, and the top ten hold 4% to 6%. The TCR comes from an adult with an advanced solid tumor such as melanoma, head and neck, liver or kidney cancer. The genes are TRBV2 and TRBJ1-4, with 7 bases that match TRBD1. This specimen consisted of CD4+ or CD8+ T cells sorted from blood, obtained in a trial of the OX40 agonist ivuxolimab. Written as DNA, the CDR3 is TGTGCCAGCAGCCCAGGGGGTTTAAATGAAAAACTGTTTTTT. Translated, it gives CASSPGGLNEKLFF. Drawing the rest from reference TRBV2 and TRBJ1-4, the complete variable domain is EPEVTQTPSHQVTQMGQEVILRCVPISNHLYFYWYRQILGQKVEFLVSFYNNEISEKSEIFDDQFSVERPDGSNFTLKIRSTKLEDSAMYFCASSPGGLNEKLFFGSGTQLSVL.